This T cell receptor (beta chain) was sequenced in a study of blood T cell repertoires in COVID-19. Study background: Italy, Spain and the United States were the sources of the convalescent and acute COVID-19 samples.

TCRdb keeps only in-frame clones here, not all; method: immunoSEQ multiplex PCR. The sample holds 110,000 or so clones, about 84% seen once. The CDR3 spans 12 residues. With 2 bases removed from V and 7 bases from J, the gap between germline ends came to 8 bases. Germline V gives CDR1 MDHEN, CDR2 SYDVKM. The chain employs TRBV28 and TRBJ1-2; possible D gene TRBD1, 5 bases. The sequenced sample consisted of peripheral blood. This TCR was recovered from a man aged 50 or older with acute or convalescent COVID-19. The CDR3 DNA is TGTGCCAGCAGTTTACAGGGTCGTGGCTACACCTTC. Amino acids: CASSLQGRGYTF.